This TCR beta chain originates from a study of shared clonotypes between healthy human individuals. For this clone: Its antigen is unknown.

Division of CD4+ cells produced a CD45RA+ naive subset and a CD45RA-negative memory subset. Trimming removed 0 bases at V and 3 bases at J, with 9 bases between. In germline, CDR1 is SGHDT, CDR2 YYEEEE. CDR3 length: 14 amino acids. Study-wide results and limits: Researchers sampled blood only, noting tissue repertoires likely differ. How much donors shared clonotypes was expected to be affected by sequencing depth.

Clones were sequenced by immunoSEQ multiplex PCR, and TCRdb holds only the in-frame ones, with some missing. The sample holds about 1.4 million clones, 96% seen once. Source material: naive CD4+ T cells sorted from blood. Sample subset: CD45RA+ positively selected. The rearrangement uses TRBV5-6 and TRBJ1-1; tentative D call: TRBD1 (6 bases). This clonotype was sampled from a man aged 25-45 years in good health. CDR3 region: CASSLVTGYTEAFF. For the CDR3, the DNA is TGTGCCAGCAGCTTGGTGACAGGCTACACTGAAGCTTTCTTT. Filled out from reference TRBV5-6 and TRBJ1-1, the complete variable domain reads DAGVTQSPTHLIKTRGQQVTLRCSPKSGHDTVSWYQQALGQGPQFIFQYYEEEERQRGNFPDRFSGHQFPNYSSELNVNALLLGDSALYLCASSLVTGYTEAFFGQGTRLTVV.